This TCR beta chain originates from a study of patients and donors after allogeneic stem cell transplantation. TCRdb re-analysed the RT-PCR reads in MiXCR, keeping a single row per CDR3 protein. The sample lists about a million distinct CDR3 sequences; roughly 18% were seen once. With 2 bases removed from V and 2 bases from J, the gap between germline ends came to 16 bases. The CDR3 has 15 residues. The germline V gene encodes CDR1 DFQATT and CDR2 SNEGSKA (reference sequence). This clonotype has just a few counts. This TCR was sampled from a human donor who was either an allogeneic HSCT recipient or a stem cell or donor lymphocyte infusion donor (not recorded which). It is not recorded whose cells these are; they may come from a transplant donor. This sequence joins TRBV20-1 and TRBJ2-7; no clear D. Sequenced material: blood, either unsorted or a sorted T cell fraction (not recorded which). CDR3: CSARRSRSSPYEQYF. CDR3 sequence (DNA): TGCAGTGCTAGACGCTCGAGGTCGTCCCCCTACGAGCAGTACTTC.